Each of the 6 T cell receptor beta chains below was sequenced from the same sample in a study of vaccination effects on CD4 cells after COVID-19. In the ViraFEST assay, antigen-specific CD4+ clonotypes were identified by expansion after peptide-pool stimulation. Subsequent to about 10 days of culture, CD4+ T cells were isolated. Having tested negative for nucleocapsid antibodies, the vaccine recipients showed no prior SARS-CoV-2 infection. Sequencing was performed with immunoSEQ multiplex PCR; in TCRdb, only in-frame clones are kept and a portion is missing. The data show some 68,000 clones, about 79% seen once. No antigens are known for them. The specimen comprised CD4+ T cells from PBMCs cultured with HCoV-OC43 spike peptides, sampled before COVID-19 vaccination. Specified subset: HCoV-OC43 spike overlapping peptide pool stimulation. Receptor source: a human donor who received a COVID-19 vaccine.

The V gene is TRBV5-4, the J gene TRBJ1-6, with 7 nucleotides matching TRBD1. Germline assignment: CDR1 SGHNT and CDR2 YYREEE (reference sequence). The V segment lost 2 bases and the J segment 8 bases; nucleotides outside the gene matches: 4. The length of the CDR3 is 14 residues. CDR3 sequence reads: CASSFPDRDSPLHF. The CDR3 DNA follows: TGTGCCAGCAGCTTCCCAGACAGGGATTCACCCCTCCACTTT.

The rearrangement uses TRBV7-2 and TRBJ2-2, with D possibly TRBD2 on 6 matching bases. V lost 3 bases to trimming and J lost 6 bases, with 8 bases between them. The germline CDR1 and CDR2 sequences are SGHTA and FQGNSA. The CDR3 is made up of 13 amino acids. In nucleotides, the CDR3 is TGTGCCAGCAGCTTGACTAGGGCCGGGGAGCTGTTTTTT. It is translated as CASSLTRAGELFF.

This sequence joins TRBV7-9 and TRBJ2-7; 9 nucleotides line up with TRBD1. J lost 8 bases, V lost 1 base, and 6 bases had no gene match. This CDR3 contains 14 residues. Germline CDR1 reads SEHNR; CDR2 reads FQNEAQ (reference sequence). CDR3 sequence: CASSLEGTGRKQYV. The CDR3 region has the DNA TGTGCCAGCAGCTTAGAAGGGACAGGGCGCAAGCAGTACGTC.

CDR3 residues: CASSQISGGADEQFF. The CDR3 coding sequence is TGCGCCAGCAGCCAAATCAGCGGGGGGGCGGATGAGCAGTTCTTC. The chain combines TRBV4-1 with TRBJ2-1; 10 bases match TRBD2. This CDR3 comprises 15 residues. Germline CDR1 is MGHRA and CDR2 is YSYEKL. The trim removed 2 bases at V and 8 bases at J, leaving 6 bases unmatched.

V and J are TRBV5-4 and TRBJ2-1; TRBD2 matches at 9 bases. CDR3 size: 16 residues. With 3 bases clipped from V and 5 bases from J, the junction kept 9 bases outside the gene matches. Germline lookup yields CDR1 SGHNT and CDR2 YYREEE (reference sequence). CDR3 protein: CASSSPSGGGDNEQFF. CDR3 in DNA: TGTGCCAGCAGCTCGCCCTCTGGCGGGGGGGACAATGAGCAGTTCTTC.

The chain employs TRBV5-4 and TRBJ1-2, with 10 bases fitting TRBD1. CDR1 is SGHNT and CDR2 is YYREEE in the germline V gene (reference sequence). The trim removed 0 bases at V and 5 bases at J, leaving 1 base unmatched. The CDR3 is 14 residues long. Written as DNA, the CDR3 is TGTGCCAGCAGCTTGGGACAGGGGGCATATGGCTACACCTTC. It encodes CASSLGQGAYGYTF.